The 22 T cell receptor beta chains reported below all come from one sample, sequenced in a study of blood T cell repertoires in COVID-19. Sequenced by immunoSEQ multiplex PCR; TCRdb stores in-frame clones only, minus some. Here the sample spans approximately 270,000 clones, approximately 80% being singletons. Sequenced material: peripheral blood. The origin of the receptors is a man of 80 years or more with acute or convalescent COVID-19.

The rearrangement joins TRBV30 to TRBJ2-7, with TRBD1 as a possible D gene (6 bases). This CDR3 is 12 amino acids long. Trimming removed 1 base at V and 5 bases at J, with 9 bases between. The germline V gene has CDR1 GTSNPN and CDR2 SVGIG (reference sequence). The CDR3 region has the DNA TGTGCCTGGAGTGAGGCAGGGGACGAGCAGTACTTC. It specifies CAWSEAGDEQYF.

This clone was counted only a few times. This rearrangement joins TRBV7-9 to TRBJ1-1; D might be TRBD1 (5 bases). The CDR3 has 13 residues. Germline loops: CDR1 SEHNR, CDR2 FQNEAQ (reference sequence). With 2 bases removed from V and 3 bases from J, the gap between germline ends came to 7 bases. In nucleotides, the CDR3 is TGTGCCAGCAGCTTAAAGGGGCACACTGAAGCTTTCTTT. It yields the protein CASSLKGHTEAFF.

The CDR3 bases are TGCGCCAGCAGCTTGGCTTTCGCGCAGACAGGGACCTACGAGCAGTACTTC. Its translation is CASSLAFAQTGTYEQYF. J is TRBJ2-7 and V is TRBV5-1; 7 nucleotides match TRBD1. The CDR3 loop spans 17 amino acids. Unmatched junction bases numbered 11, after V lost 0 bases and J lost 2 bases. From germline, CDR1 is SGHRS and CDR2 YFSETQ.

The gene calls are TRBV19 and TRBJ2-7, with 12 bases lining up with TRBD1. There are 15 residues in the CDR3. The V gene's germline CDR1 is LNHDA and CDR2 SQIVND (reference sequence). V shed 3 bases, J shed 7 bases, and the junction held 7 bases outside the gene matches. CDR3 sequence reads: CASSITGQGASEQYF. CDR3 coding DNA: TGTGCCAGTAGTATTACGGGACAGGGGGCGAGTGAGCAGTACTTC.

The CDR3 sequence is CASRRDRGAYEQYF. The CDR3, as DNA: TGTGCCAGCCGAAGGGACAGGGGTGCCTACGAGCAGTACTTC. The rearrangement joins TRBV7-9 to TRBJ2-7, with 10 bases aligning to TRBD1. The CDR3 runs 14 residues. Germline-derived CDR1 and CDR2 are SEHNR and FQNEAQ (reference sequence). V lost 8 bases to trimming and J lost 2 bases; unmatched junction nucleotides: 6.

On this clone itself: The same CDR3 can be traced to other DNA sequences in this sample. The J gene is TRBJ1-1, the V gene TRBV7-9; possibly TRBD1 for D (6 bases). V was cut by 1 base and J by 1 base, with 10 bases left in between. The CDR3 extends over 15 amino acids. CDR1 is SEHNR, CDR2 FQNEAQ, per germline (reference sequence). CDR3 residues: CASSLVTGRNTEAFF. DNA of the CDR3: TGTGCCAGCAGCTTAGTAACAGGGAGGAACACTGAAGCTTTCTTT.

This sequence joins TRBV18 and TRBJ1-3; 8 bases map to TRBD1. The CDR3 has 16 residues. The germline gives CDR1 KGHSH, CDR2 LQKENI. Trimming cost V 2 bases and J 1 base; bases outside gene matches: 4. In nucleotides, the CDR3 is TGTGCCAGCTCACCATCTACAGGGGGTTCTGGAAACACCATATATTTT. Its protein is CASSPSTGGSGNTIYF.

With respect to this clone: Distinct nucleotide sequences in the sample also encode this CDR3. CDR3 DNA: TGTGCCAGCTCACCACCGACAGGGGGCGGAACCGGGGAGCTGTTTTTT. It yields the protein CASSPPTGGGTGELFF. This chain joins TRBV18 and TRBJ2-2; 10 bases agree with TRBD1. Germline lookup yields CDR1 KGHSH and CDR2 LQKENI. The CDR3 is made up of 16 amino acids. V lost 0 bases and J lost 5; bases outside the gene matches: 3.

This rearrangement joins TRBV11-3 to TRBJ1-1, with a possible D match to TRBD1 (6 bases). There are 13 residues in the CDR3. Germline V lookup: CDR1 SGHNT, CDR2 YENEEA. Trimming shortened V by 0 bases and J by 6 bases, and 8 bases separated the two germline ends. As DNA, the CDR3 is TGTGCCAGCAGCTTAGATCCAGGGGCTGAAGCTTTCTTT. Residues: CASSLDPGAEAFF.

The rearrangement uses TRBV6-5 and TRBJ1-5; tentative D call: TRBD1 (5 bases). CDR1 and CDR2 (germline): MNHEY, SVGAGI. Trimming took 6 bases from V and 4 from J, leaving 10 bases between them. This CDR3 has 13 residues. The DNA for the CDR3 is TGTGCCAGCAGGAGCCCAGGGAATCAGCCCCAGCATTTT. Amino acid sequence: CASRSPGNQPQHF.

As regards this clone: This sample also contains other DNA sequences that code for the same CDR3. The chain employs TRBV7-9 and TRBJ2-7, with 8 bases fitting TRBD1. This CDR3 has 13 amino acids. V shed 5 bases, J shed 2 bases, and the junction held 2 bases outside the gene matches. Germline V lookup: CDR1 SEHNR, CDR2 FQNEAQ (reference sequence). CDR3 DNA: TGTGCCAGCAGCCCGGACAGGGCCTACGAGCAGTACTTC. Translating it yields CASSPDRAYEQYF.

The chain carries TRBV27 and TRBJ1-1, with 7 bases identical to TRBD1. Germline V CDR1 and CDR2: MNHEY, SMNVEV (reference sequence). CDR3 length: 13 residues. V was clipped by 8 bases and J by 6 bases; unmatched bases: 9. The CDR3 spells CASSNRGFAEAFF. The CDR3 bases are TGTGCCAGCTCGAACAGGGGTTTCGCTGAAGCTTTCTTT.

The rearrangement links TRBV19 to TRBJ2-1; TRBD2 matches 9 bases. Per the germline V gene, CDR1 is LNHDA and CDR2 is SQIVND (reference sequence). V shed 0 bases, J shed 0 bases, and the junction held 6 bases outside the gene matches. There are 18 residues in the CDR3. CDR3 coding DNA: TGTGCCAGTAGTATAGAAGGCGGGAGGGCTACCTCCTACAATGAGCAGTTCTTC. This encodes CASSIEGGRATSYNEQFF.

The chain uses TRBV27 and TRBJ1-4; 8 nucleotides agree with TRBD1. Trimming removed 6 bases from V and 8 bases from J; junction bases left unmatched: 8. The CDR3 spans 14 residues. The germline gives CDR1 MNHEY, CDR2 SMNVEV (reference sequence). The CDR3 nucleotides are TGTGCCAGCAGCCCAGGGGGCTACGACGAAAAACTGTTTTTT. Translation: CASSPGGYDEKLFF. The full variable domain, with the rest looked up from reference TRBV27 and TRBJ1-4, is EAQVTQNPRYLITVTGKKLTVTCSQNMNHEYMSWYRQDPGLGLRQIYYSMNVEVTDKGDVPEGYKVSRKEKRNFPLILESPSPNQTSLYFCASSPGGYDEKLFFGSGTQLSVL.

This clone came up a few times. The rearrangement uses TRBV28 and TRBJ2-1, with 10 bases aligning to TRBD1. This CDR3 is 17 amino acids long. Germline V gives CDR1 MDHEN, CDR2 SYDVKM. Germline trimming cut 4 bases from V and 1 base from J; bases unmatched to any gene: 7. CDR3 nucleotide sequence: TGTGCCAGCAGTTCCACGACAGGGGGCGGATCCTACAATGAGCAGTTCTTC. Its translation: CASSSTTGGGSYNEQFF.

The J gene is TRBJ2-7, the V gene TRBV9, with TRBD2 as a possible D gene (5 bases). The germline V gene encodes CDR1 SGDLS and CDR2 YYNGEE. This CDR3 has 12 residues. V was shortened by 8 bases and J by 1 base, with 10 bases between the two germline ends. The CDR3 spells CASSGTSYEQYF. DNA for the CDR3: TGTGCCAGTTCGGGAACTTCCTACGAGCAGTACTTC.

J is TRBJ2-1 and V is TRBV7-9; possibly TRBD1 for D (5 bases). From germline, CDR1 is SEHNR and CDR2 FQNEAQ (reference sequence). The V end was cut by 0 bases, the J end by 9 bases, with 21 bases between. The CDR3 sequence is 17 residues long. The chain's CDR3 is CASSLAKQDPSSTEQFF. CDR3 nucleotide sequence: TGTGCCAGCAGCTTAGCGAAACAGGACCCCTCCTCAACTGAGCAGTTCTTC.

The chain is built from TRBV5-1 and TRBJ1-6; TRBD1 agrees at 7 bases. V lost 3 bases and J lost 6; bases outside the gene matches: 6. Germline CDR1 reads SGHRS; CDR2 reads YFSETQ. This CDR3 has 15 amino acids. CDR3 nucleotides: TGCGCCAGCAGCTGGCGGGACAGTACTAATTCACCCCTCCACTTT. Protein: CASSWRDSTNSPLHF.

DNA for the CDR3: TGCGCCAGCAGCTCCTCTAGCGGGAGCTCCTACAATGAGCAGTTCTTC. Translation gives CASSSSSGSSYNEQFF. The chain links TRBV5-1 to TRBJ2-1; TRBD2 agrees at 10 bases. CDR3 length: 16 residues. Germline V gene sequence: CDR1 SGHRS, CDR2 YFSETQ. Trimming removed 3 bases from V and 0 bases from J; junction bases left unmatched: 3. Supplemented by reference TRBV5-1 and TRBJ2-1, the full variable domain reads KAGVTQTPRYLIKTRGQQVTLSCSPISGHRSVSWYQQTPGQGLQFLFEYFSETQRNKGNFPGRFSGRQFSNSRSEMNVSTLELGDSALYLCASSSSSGSSYNEQFFGPGTRLTVL.

This chain links TRBV24-1 with TRBJ1-5; D is unresolved. The germline V gene has CDR1 KGHDR and CDR2 SFDVKD. Trimming removed 3 bases at V and 1 base at J, with 15 bases between. The CDR3 has 17 amino acids. CDR3 residues: CATSDRPALGSNQPQHF. As DNA, the CDR3 is TGTGCCACCAGTGATCGCCCGGCCCTGGGCAGCAATCAGCCCCAGCATTTT.

The chain carries TRBV28 and TRBJ2-2, with 9 bases matching TRBD1. V was pared by 6 bases and J by 6 bases, with 5 bases of the junction left unmatched. CDR3 length equals 14 residues. Germline V gene data show CDR1 as MDHEN and CDR2 as SYDVKM. The CDR3 loop is CASSRTGGPGELFF. The CDR3 DNA reads TGTGCCAGCAGCCGAACAGGGGGCCCCGGGGAGCTGTTTTTT.

This chain uses TRBV2 with TRBJ2-4, with 9 bases matching TRBD1. V was pared by 5 bases and J by 9 bases, with 11 bases of the junction left unmatched. The CDR3 has 15 residues. Germline CDR1 reads SNHLY; CDR2 reads FYNNEI. In nucleotides, the CDR3 is TGTGCCAGCAGTCCCGGGACAGGGATTTTTAGCATTCAGTACTTC. As protein: CASSPGTGIFSIQYF. Combining the CDR3 with reference TRBV2 and TRBJ2-4 gives the whole variable domain EPEVTQTPSHQVTQMGQEVILRCVPISNHLYFYWYRQILGQKVEFLVSFYNNEISEKSEIFDDQFSVERPDGSNFTLKIRSTKLEDSAMYFCASSPGTGIFSIQYFGAGTRLSVL.